One sample yielded the 25 T cell receptor beta chains listed below, sequenced in a study of CD8 T cells in ankylosing spondylitis. TCRdb passed the 5' RACE reads through MiXCR, listing each CDR3 protein once. The table has roughly 180,000 distinct CDR3 sequences, about an eighth seen once; the top ten hold 9.5% to 11%. Material: blood, either unsorted or a sorted T cell fraction (not recorded which). The origin of the receptors is a female donor with ankylosing spondylitis or in good health (not recorded which).

This clonotype was counted many times. The CDR3 reads CASSLRSGRAPDTQYF. CDR3 DNA: TGTGCCAGCAGCTTACGAAGCGGGAGGGCCCCAGATACGCAGTATTTT. This chain links TRBV7-2 with TRBJ2-3; 10 positions match TRBD2. The germline gives CDR1 SGHTA, CDR2 FQGNSA. CDR3 size: 16 residues. J was trimmed by 4 bases and V by 2 bases; bases with no gene match: 6.

This clonotype showed up many times. The CDR3 spells CASSPSREHSTDTQYF. The CDR3 region has the DNA TGTGCCAGCTCACCATCCAGGGAACATTCCACAGATACGCAGTATTTT. The chain is built from TRBV18 and TRBJ2-3; a weak D match, TRBD1 (5 bases). Per the germline V gene, CDR1 is KGHSH and CDR2 is LQKENI. The germline V and J ends were trimmed by 2 bases and 2 bases, with 14 bases remaining between them. The CDR3 is made up of 16 amino acids.

This clonotype was seen a handful of times. The rearrangement uses TRBV20-1 and TRBJ2-6, with 8 bases fitting TRBD2. V was clipped by 6 bases and J by 0 bases; unmatched bases: 4. Germline lookup yields CDR1 DFQATT and CDR2 SNEGSKA (reference sequence). This CDR3 spans 15 amino acids. The CDR3 here is CSAGAGDSGANVLTF. CDR3 DNA: TGCAGTGCAGGAGCGGGAGACTCTGGGGCCAACGTCCTGACTTTC.

As concerns this clonotype: A much more abundant neighbour one base away suggests this may be a read error. V gene TRBV7-9 combines with J gene TRBJ2-3; no firm D call. This CDR3 contains 14 residues. The germline gives CDR1 SEHNR, CDR2 FQNEAQ (reference sequence). The chain's CDR3 is CVSSPRLTMDTQYF. The CDR3 region has the DNA TGTGTCAGCAGCCCACGACTGACGATGGATACGCAGTATTTT.

This clonotype came up a few times. This sequence joins TRBV5-6 and TRBJ1-6; the match to TRBD1 covers 8 bases. The CDR3 spans 14 residues. Germline loops: CDR1 SGHDT, CDR2 YYEEEE. The trim removed 4 bases at V and 8 bases at J, leaving 5 bases unmatched. CDR3 region: CASSRQGWDSPLHF. DNA of the CDR3: TGTGCCAGCAGCCGACAGGGGTGGGATTCACCCCTCCACTTT.

The genes are TRBV5-1 and TRBJ1-1; D is unresolved. The V end lost 7 bases, the J end lost 1 base, and 11 bases lay between the germline ends. The germline gives CDR1 SGHRS, CDR2 YFSETQ. The CDR3 totals 13 residues. CDR3 region: CASRIRGNTEAFF. As DNA, the CDR3 is TGCGCCAGCCGCATCCGGGGGAACACTGAAGCTTTCTTT.

This clonotype was seen at least ten times. The chain carries TRBV6-2 or TRBV6-3 and TRBJ1-2, with 8 bases lining up with TRBD1. Germline-derived CDR1 and CDR2 are MNHEY and SVGEGT. With V trimmed by 5 bases and J by 7 bases, 3 bases remained unmatched. This CDR3 is built from 12 residues. CDR3 sequence reads: CASSGQGRGYTF. Here the CDR3 DNA reads TGTGCCAGCAGTGGACAGGGACGTGGCTACACCTTC.

The sample holds many counts of this clonotype. This sequence joins TRBV20-1 and TRBJ2-7; D remains ambiguous. Per germline, CDR1 DFQATT and CDR2 SNEGSKA (reference sequence). There are 12 residues in the CDR3. V gave up 4 bases and J gave up 2 bases, with 9 bases separating them. The CDR3 loop reads CSAIPGTYEQYF. The CDR3 nucleotides are TGCAGTGCTATTCCGGGTACCTACGAGCAGTACTTC.

To note about this clonotype: This clone may be a read error of a much larger clone one base away. The chain joins TRBV3-1 to TRBJ1-4; D is unclear. V was cut by 1 base and J by 8 bases, with 14 bases left in between. Per the germline V gene, CDR1 is LGHDT and CDR2 is YNNKEL (reference sequence). This CDR3 has 15 residues. The CDR3 protein is CASSQVQVSQEKLFF. In nucleotides, the CDR3 is TGTGCCAGCAGCCAAGTACAAGTCTCGCAAGAAAAACTGTTTTTT.

This clonotype occurred many times. The chain links TRBV10-3 to TRBJ1-2; D is unclear. Germline CDR1 ENHRY, CDR2 SYGVKD. The CDR3 extends over 10 amino acids. Between the trimmed V and J ends, which lost 6 bases and 6 bases, there was a span of 5 bases. The CDR3 coding sequence is TGTGCCATCAGGGCTGATGGCTACACCTTC. Residues: CAIRADGYTF.

The genes are TRBV27 and TRBJ2-1; 9 positions agree with TRBD1. The CDR3 spans 15 residues. Germline values: CDR1 MNHEY, CDR2 SMNVEV (reference sequence). Trimming at V came to 6 bases and at J to 7 bases, leaving 10 bases not matched to a gene. The CDR3 bases are TGTGCCAGCAGGCCACAGGGGGCTTTGGGGAATGAGCAGTTCTTC. It encodes CASRPQGALGNEQFF.

The chain is built from TRBV7-3 and TRBJ1-3; D uncertain. The CDR3 totals 15 residues. V was shortened by 2 bases and J by 3 bases, with 11 bases between the two germline ends. Germline-derived CDR1 and CDR2 are SGHTA and FQGTGA. CDR3 residues: CASSLGPQVGNTIYF. CDR3 nucleotides: TGTGCCAGCAGCTTAGGGCCGCAGGTTGGAAACACCATATATTTT.

The rearrangement uses TRBV4-1 and TRBJ1-2; D is possibly TRBD1 (5 bases). V shed 5 bases and J shed 1 base, with 8 bases lying between them. Germline loops: CDR1 MGHRA, CDR2 YSYEKL. This CDR3 has 13 amino acids. CDR3 amino acids: CASSNQGNYGYTF. For the CDR3, the DNA is TGCGCCAGCAGCAACCAGGGTAACTATGGCTACACCTTC.

The rearrangement links TRBV20-1 to TRBJ2-7; 11 bases match TRBD2. Trimming took 6 bases from V and 5 from J; bases not matched to a gene: 3. The CDR3 loop spans 12 amino acids. Germline V CDR1 and CDR2: DFQATT, SNEGSKA (reference sequence). Here the CDR3 reads CSAAGLADEQYF. As DNA, the CDR3 is TGCAGTGCGGCGGGACTAGCGGACGAGCAGTACTTC.

This clonotype was found a few times. V is TRBV28 and J is TRBJ2-5; 8 nucleotides line up with TRBD1. V trimming: 2 bases; J trimming: 5 bases; junction bases outside the gene matches: 7. The CDR3 consists of 15 residues. Germline V gene sequence: CDR1 MDHEN, CDR2 SYDVKM. CDR3: CASSLTQGARETQYF. The CDR3 DNA reads as TGTGCCAGCAGTTTAACCCAGGGGGCCAGGGAGACCCAGTACTTC.

This clonotype has more than one count but fewer than ten. The chain combines TRBV4-2 with TRBJ2-2; TRBD1 matches at 12 bases. The CDR3 contains 17 residues. With V trimmed by 4 bases and J by 4 bases, 7 bases remained unmatched. From germline, CDR1 is LGHNA and CDR2 YNFKEQ. CDR3 coding DNA: TGTGCCAGCAGCCCCCCCGGGACAGGGGGCCTCACCGGGGAGCTGTTTTTT. This codes for CASSPPGTGGLTGELFF.

This clonotype was seen many times. At one boundary the junction diverges from the germline segment, which might be a read error. The rearrangement uses TRBV7-2 and TRBJ2-1; D may be TRBD1 or TRBD2 (5 bases each). This CDR3 is built from 14 residues. Germline V gene data show CDR1 as SGHTA and CDR2 as FQGNSA. CDR3: CASSLEGFGDQLVF. The CDR3 DNA reads as TGTGCCAGCAGCTTAGAGGGGTTTGGGGACCAACTTGTGTTC. Full variable domain (remainder filled in from reference TRBV7-2 and TRBJ2-1): GAGVSQSPSNKVTEKGKDVELRCDPISGHTALYWYRQSLGQGLEFLIYFQGNSAPDKSGLPSDRFSAERTGGSVSTLTIQRTQQEDSAVYLCASSLEGFGDQLVFGPGTRLTVL.

Ten or more counts support this clonotype. The chain joins TRBV12-3 or TRBV12-4 to TRBJ2-1, with D perhaps given as TRBD1 or TRBD2 (5 bases each). The germline V and J ends were trimmed by 0 bases and 7 bases, with 13 bases remaining between them. This CDR3 spans 15 amino acids. The CDR3 DNA sequence: TGTGCCAGCAGTTTAGCCGGGGCCCCCGGGAATGAGCAGTTCTTC. Amino acid sequence: CASSLAGAPGNEQFF.

The gene calls are TRBV7-2 and TRBJ2-5; the D gene is possibly TRBD2 (5 bases). CDR3 length equals 11 residues. The V end was cut by 8 bases, the J end by 5 bases, with 9 bases between. Germline lookup yields CDR1 SGHTA and CDR2 FQGNSA. CDR3 protein: CASGRGETQYF. The CDR3 DNA sequence: TGTGCCAGCGGCAGAGGGGAGACCCAGTACTTC.

The table lists this clonotype with many counts. The chain is built from TRBV2 and TRBJ2-3; the D gene is possibly TRBD1 (8 bases). The length of the CDR3 is 14 residues. Per germline, CDR1 SNHLY and CDR2 FYNNEI. Trimming removed 8 bases at V and 4 bases at J, with 16 bases between. The CDR3 is CASLDREGADTQYF. The CDR3 DNA sequence: TGTGCCAGCTTGGACAGGGAGGGAGCAGATACGCAGTATTTT.

This clonotype was picked up a small number of times. The J gene is TRBJ1-5, the V gene TRBV6-1; the D is unclear. The CDR3 runs 13 residues. The germline V gene encodes CDR1 MNHNS and CDR2 SASEGT. V dropped 5 bases and J dropped 9 bases, with 14 bases sitting between them. The CDR3 is CASSPQAVGPQHF. The DNA of the CDR3 is TGTGCCAGCAGTCCCCAAGCCGTGGGGCCCCAGCATTTT.

In this sample, this clonotype turned up many times. CDR3 coding DNA: TGTGCCAGCAGCCCCAGACTAGCGGGACCGAGCTCCTACGAGCAGTACTTC. Translating it yields CASSPRLAGPSSYEQYF. The J gene is TRBJ2-7, the V gene TRBV13; 11 bases fit TRBD2. Germline V gives CDR1 PRHDT, CDR2 FYEKMQ (reference sequence). J gave up 0 bases and V 5 bases, and 9 bases lay outside the gene matches. The CDR3 spans 17 residues.

This clonotype showed up many times. V and J are TRBV21-1 and TRBJ2-7; the table's D call, TRBD1, was not checked against the DNA. TRBV21-1 represents a pseudogene. CDR3 length: 18 amino acids. CDR3 sequence (DNA): TGTGCCAGCAGCAAAAAGTGGGACCGGGACAGGGGGCGCAACGAGCAGTACTTC. It specifies CASSKKWDRDRGRNEQYF.

In this sample, this clonotype turned up many times. The rearrangement uses TRBV7-9 and TRBJ1-1; 8 nucleotides line up with TRBD1. Unmatched junction bases numbered 6, after V lost 6 bases and J lost 3 bases. The CDR3 sequence is 14 residues long. The germline CDR1 and CDR2 sequences are SEHNR and FQNEAQ (reference sequence). The CDR3 DNA reads TGTGCCAGCAGAACCGGGACAGGAGACACTGAAGCTTTCTTT. Protein: CASRTGTGDTEAFF.

This clonotype was detected many times. This rearrangement joins TRBV19 to TRBJ2-1; 7 nucleotides line up with TRBD1. This CDR3 is built from 15 residues. Germline CDR1 is LNHDA and CDR2 is SQIVND (reference sequence). The ends lost 5 bases at V and 0 bases at J; junction bases unmatched: 4. The DNA of the CDR3 is TGTGCCAGTAGTCCAGGGGGTTACTCCTACAATGAGCAGTTCTTC. Encoded protein: CASSPGGYSYNEQFF.